This T cell receptor beta chain appears in the sequencing data of a study of T cell responses to AZD1222 COVID-19 vaccine (dated by TCRdb to the early 2020s). Study-wide context: TCR sequencing covered some 250 trial participants: some 210 given two doses of AZD1222 and 26 given two doses of MenACWY control vaccine. Trial participants were enrolled into age subgroups of 18-55, 56-69 and 70-plus years, which contained about 150, 27 and 61 TCR-sequenced participants, respectively.

A word on this clone: Its target antigen remains unknown. Base qualities were left out, and no much larger clone turns up one base away.

The CDR3 regions of human TCRbeta chains were analyzed by immunosequencing. As for the authors' bioinformatics: TCRs in the repertoires were matched against a reference library of SARS-CoV-2-specific TCRs that had been generated with the MIRA antigen-specificity platform. Breadth was defined as the fraction of unique TCRs that were SARS-CoV-2-associated. Depth was defined as the fraction of total T cells that were SARS-CoV-2-associated. Using the MIRA data, every spike-specific TCR was mapped to the spike region that the TCR reacted to and assigned to either a CD4 or a CD8 class. Log10-transformed breadth and depth values were compared by one-way ANOVA with Sidak's multiple comparisons tests. As stored in TCRdb, this immuneACCESS dataset retains in-frame rearrangements with V and J assigned. A fraction of the clones does not appear; measured against another copy, unresolved V genes explain less than half of the discrepancy, and the remainder lacks a known reason. The DNA gave D and trimming, while V, J and clone size come from that table. This sample lists 95,000 or so clones; roughly nine tenths were detected once. The ten most abundant clones make up around 8.4% of the sample.

The time point label, read with the paper, signifies: about 28 days (+/-7) after the second vaccine dose. AZD1222 recipients given second doses at about 4 weeks or at about 12 weeks were pooled, since spike-specific TCR depth and breadth were not found to differ between the two schedules. The vaccinee samples were drawn from two UK trials, COV001 and COV002, one of which was a single-blind randomized controlled phase 2/3 trial testing AZD1222 (ChAdOx1 nCoV-19) in healthy adults. For TCRbeta chain sequencing, PBMC samples from trial participants were taken at day 0 and at day 28 after the second dose. Points the paper makes about the study in general: Vaccine-associated CD4 TCRs spanned the whole spike protein, with dominant responses in regions 160-218 and 743-854. Only a handful of AZD1222 recipients were SARS-CoV-2 seropositive at baseline, limiting conclusions about previously exposed vaccinees. Participants were mostly white British and included more females than males, and it was suggested by the authors that clonal diversity may have been underestimated. No day 14 peak-response samples were available, so repertoires were characterized only after the peak T cell response. The 56-69-year group was small, and its depth increase did not reach significance, likely because of low power. Spike-specific TCR breadth and depth rose significantly after two AZD1222 doses compared with day 0 and with MenACWY recipients. Epitopes outside the regions mutated in the B.1.351 and B.1.1.7 variants were reportedly recognized by nearly half of the unique spike-specific TCRs.

The receptor's source is an adult who received the AZD1222 COVID-19 vaccine. Material: peripheral blood, obtained 28 days after the second AZD1222 dose.

Here is the DNA: TGCGCCAGCAGCTTGGCCCGTACAGGCCTGGACAATGAGCAGTTCTTC. Its translation is CASSLARTGLDNEQFF. The rearrangement joined TRBV5-1 to TRBJ2-1, with TRBD1 perhaps the D gene, on 5 matching bases. The germline V gene supplies CDR1 SGHRS and CDR2 YFSETQ. Trimming takes 0 bases from V and 5 bases from J, and the germline ends sit 15 bases apart. Reading from cysteine to phenylalanine, the CDR3 counts 16 amino acids. The sequence is cut down to CDR3 DNA, 48 bases in frame from base 1.